This TCR beta chain was documented in a study of blood T cells in healthy people across ages. Whole-study findings and limits: In these data, TCR beta diversity tracked strongly with naive T cell percentage.

Alongside a J-beta primer mix, a sample-barcoded 5' primer served in a second PCR lasting about 7 to 12 cycles. TCRdb reanalysed the 5' RACE reads using MiXCR and keeps one entry per CDR3 protein. The repertoire holds over 950,000 distinct CDR3 sequences, with roughly 51% as singletons. Turning to this clonotype: The target antigen is unknown.

CDR1 is SEHNR, CDR2 FQNEAQ, per germline (reference sequence). The V gene lost 1 base and the J gene lost 3 bases, with 9 bases spanning the gap. The CDR3 has 14 amino acids. The TCR comes from a woman aged 55-69 years in good health. V usage is TRBV7-9 and J usage is TRBJ1-2; the D is unclear. The source material was blood. DNA of the CDR3: TGTGCCAGCAGCTTAGAGGTCGGGTACTATGGCTACACCTTC. Its translation is CASSLEVGYYGYTF.